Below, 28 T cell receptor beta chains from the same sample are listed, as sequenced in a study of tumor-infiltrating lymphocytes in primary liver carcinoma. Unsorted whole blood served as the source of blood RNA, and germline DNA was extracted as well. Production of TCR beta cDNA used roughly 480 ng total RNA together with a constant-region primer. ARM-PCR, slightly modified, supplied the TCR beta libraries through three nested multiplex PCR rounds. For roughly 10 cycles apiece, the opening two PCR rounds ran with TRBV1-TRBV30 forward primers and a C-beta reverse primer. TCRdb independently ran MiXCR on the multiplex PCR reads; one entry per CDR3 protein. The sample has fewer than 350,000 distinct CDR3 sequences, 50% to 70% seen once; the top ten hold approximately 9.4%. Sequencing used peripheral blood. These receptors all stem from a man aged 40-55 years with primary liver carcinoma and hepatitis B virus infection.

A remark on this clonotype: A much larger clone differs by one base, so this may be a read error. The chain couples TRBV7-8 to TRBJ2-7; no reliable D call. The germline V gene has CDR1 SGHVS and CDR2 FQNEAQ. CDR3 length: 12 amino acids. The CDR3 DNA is TGTACCAGCAGCTTTGATTGGTACGAGCAGTACTTC. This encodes CTSSFDWYEQYF.

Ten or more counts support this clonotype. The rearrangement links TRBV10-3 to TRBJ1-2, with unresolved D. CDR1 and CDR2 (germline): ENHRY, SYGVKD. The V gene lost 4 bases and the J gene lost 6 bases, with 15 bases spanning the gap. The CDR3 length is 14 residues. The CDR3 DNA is TGTGCCATCAGTGTGTCCCAATTGGCGGATGGCTACACCTTC. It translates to CAISVSQLADGYTF.

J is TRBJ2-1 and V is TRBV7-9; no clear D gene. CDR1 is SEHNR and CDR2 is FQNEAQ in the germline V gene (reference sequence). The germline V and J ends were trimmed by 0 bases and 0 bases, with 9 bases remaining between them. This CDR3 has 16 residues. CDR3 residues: CASSLAKLISYNEQFF. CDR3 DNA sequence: TGTGCCAGCAGCTTAGCAAAACTTATCTCCTACAATGAGCAGTTCTTC.

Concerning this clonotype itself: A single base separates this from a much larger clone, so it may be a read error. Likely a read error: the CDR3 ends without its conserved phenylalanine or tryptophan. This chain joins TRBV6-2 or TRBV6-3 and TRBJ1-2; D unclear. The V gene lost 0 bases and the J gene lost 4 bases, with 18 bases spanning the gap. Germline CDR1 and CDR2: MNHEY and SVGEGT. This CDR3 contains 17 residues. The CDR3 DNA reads TGTGCCAGCAGTTACTCGAGACGGAGGGCAGTAATCTATGGCTACACCTCC. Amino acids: CASSYSRRRAVIYGYTS.

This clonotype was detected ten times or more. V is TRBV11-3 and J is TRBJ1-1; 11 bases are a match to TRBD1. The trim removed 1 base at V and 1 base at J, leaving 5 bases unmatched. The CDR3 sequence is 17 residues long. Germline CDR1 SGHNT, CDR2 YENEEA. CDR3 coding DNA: TGTGCCAGCAGCTTAGGGGCCGGGACAGGGGGGAACACTGAAGCTTTCTTT. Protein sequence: CASSLGAGTGGNTEAFF.

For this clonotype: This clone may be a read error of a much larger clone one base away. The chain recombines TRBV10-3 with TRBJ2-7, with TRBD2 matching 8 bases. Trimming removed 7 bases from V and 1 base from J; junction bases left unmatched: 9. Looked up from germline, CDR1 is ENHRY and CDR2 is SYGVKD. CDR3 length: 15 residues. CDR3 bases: TGTGCCATCACAAGCGGGGGTAGGAGATCCTACGAGCAGTACTTC. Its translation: CAITSGGRRSYEQYF.

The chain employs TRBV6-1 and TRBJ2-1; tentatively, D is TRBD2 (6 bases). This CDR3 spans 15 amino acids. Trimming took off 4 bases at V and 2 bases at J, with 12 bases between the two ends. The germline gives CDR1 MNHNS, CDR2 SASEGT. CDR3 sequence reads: CASSVTAGAYNEQFF. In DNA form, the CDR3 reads TGTGCCAGCAGTGTAACAGCGGGCGCCTACAATGAGCAGTTCTTC.

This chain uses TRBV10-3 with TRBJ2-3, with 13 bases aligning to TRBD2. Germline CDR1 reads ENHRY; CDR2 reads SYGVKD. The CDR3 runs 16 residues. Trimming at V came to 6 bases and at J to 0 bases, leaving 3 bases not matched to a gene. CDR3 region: CAISGLAGASTDTQYF. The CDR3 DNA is TGTGCCATCAGCGGACTAGCGGGGGCTAGCACAGATACGCAGTATTTT.

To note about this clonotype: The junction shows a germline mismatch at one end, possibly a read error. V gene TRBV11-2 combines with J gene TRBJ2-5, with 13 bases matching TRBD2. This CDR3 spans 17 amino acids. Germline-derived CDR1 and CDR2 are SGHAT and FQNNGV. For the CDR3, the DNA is TGTGTCAGCAGCGAGGGGACTAGCGGGAATCCATCCGAGATCCAGTACTTC. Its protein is CVSSEGTSGNPSEIQYF.

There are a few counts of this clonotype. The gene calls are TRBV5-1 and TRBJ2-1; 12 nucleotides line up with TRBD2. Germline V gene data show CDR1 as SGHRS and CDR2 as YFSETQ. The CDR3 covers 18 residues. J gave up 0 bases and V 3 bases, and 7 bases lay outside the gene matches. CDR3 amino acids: CASSYGLAGPISYNEQFF. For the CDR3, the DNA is TGCGCCAGCAGCTACGGACTAGCGGGGCCGATCTCCTACAATGAGCAGTTCTTC.

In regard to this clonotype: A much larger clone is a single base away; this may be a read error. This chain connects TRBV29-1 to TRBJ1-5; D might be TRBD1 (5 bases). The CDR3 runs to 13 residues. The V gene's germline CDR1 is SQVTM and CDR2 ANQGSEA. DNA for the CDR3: TGCGGCGTTGAAACAAGGGTGAGGGGGCCCCAGCATTTT. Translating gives CGVETRVRGPQHF.

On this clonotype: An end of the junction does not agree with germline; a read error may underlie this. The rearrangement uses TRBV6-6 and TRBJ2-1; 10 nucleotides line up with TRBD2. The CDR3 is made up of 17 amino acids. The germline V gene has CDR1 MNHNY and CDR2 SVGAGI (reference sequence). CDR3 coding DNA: TGTGTCAGCAGTTACGGAGCGGGAGGGTACCGAGACAATGAGCAGTTCTTC. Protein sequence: CVSSYGAGGYRDNEQFF.

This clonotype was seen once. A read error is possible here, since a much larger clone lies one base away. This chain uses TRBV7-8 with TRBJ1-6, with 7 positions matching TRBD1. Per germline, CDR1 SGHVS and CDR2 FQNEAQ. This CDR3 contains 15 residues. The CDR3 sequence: CASSLGQGSNSPLQF. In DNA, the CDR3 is TGTGCCAGCAGCTTAGGACAGGGATCTAATTCACCCCTCCAATTT.

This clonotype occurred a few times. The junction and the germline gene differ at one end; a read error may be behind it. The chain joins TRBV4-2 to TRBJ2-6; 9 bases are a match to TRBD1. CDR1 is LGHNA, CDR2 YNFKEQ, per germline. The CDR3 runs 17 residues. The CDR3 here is CVSSQGQGSSGANVLTF. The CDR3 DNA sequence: TGTGTCAGCAGCCAAGGACAGGGGAGCTCTGGGGCCAACGTCCTGACTTTC.

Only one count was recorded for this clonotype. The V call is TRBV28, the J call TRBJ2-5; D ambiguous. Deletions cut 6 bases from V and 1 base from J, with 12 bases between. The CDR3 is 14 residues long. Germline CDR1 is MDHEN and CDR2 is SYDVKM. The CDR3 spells CASSLQTLQETQYF. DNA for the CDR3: TGTGCCAGCAGCTTACAGACTCTCCAAGAGACCCAGTACTTC.

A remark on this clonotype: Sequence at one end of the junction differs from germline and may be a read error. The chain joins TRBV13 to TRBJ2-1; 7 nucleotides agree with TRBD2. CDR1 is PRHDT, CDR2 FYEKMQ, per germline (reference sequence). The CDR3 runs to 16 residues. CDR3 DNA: TGTGCCAGCAGCTTAGGGAGGACTAGTGGGAATGGTGAGCAATTCTTC. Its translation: CASSLGRTSGNGEQFF.

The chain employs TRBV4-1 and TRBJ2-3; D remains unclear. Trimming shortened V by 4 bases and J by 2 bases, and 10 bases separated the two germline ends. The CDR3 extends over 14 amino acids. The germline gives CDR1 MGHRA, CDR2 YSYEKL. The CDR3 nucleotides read TGCGCCAGCAGCCGAGACGTACTCACAGATACGCAGTATTTT. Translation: CASSRDVLTDTQYF.

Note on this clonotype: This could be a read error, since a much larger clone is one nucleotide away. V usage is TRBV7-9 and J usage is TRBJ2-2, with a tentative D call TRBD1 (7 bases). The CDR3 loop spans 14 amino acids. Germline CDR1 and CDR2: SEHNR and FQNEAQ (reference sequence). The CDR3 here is CVHQEGADTGELFF. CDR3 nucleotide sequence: TGTGTCCACCAGGAGGGGGCGGACACCGGGGAGCTGTTTTTT. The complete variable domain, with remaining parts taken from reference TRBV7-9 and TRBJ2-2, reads DTGVSQNPRHKITKRGQNVTFRCDPISEHNRLYWYRQTLGQGPEFLTYFQNEAQLEKSRLLSDRFSAERPKGSFSTLEIQRTEQGDSAMYLCVHQEGADTGELFFGEGSRLTVL.

DNA of the CDR3: TGCGCCAGCAACTCTGTACAGGGGGCAGGTAACGAGCAGTACTTC. Protein: CASNSVQGAGNEQYF. This chain uses TRBV5-1 with TRBJ2-7; TRBD1 agrees at 9 bases. CDR1 and CDR2 (germline): SGHRS, YFSETQ. The CDR3 totals 15 residues. Trimming cost V 6 bases and J 5 bases; bases outside gene matches: 12. Using reference TRBV5-1 and TRBJ2-7 for the parts outside the CDR3, the full variable domain is KAGVTQTPRYLIKTRGQQVTLSCSPISGHRSVSWYQQTPGQGLQFLFEYFSETQRNKGNFPGRFSGRQFSNSRSEMNVSTLELGDSALYLCASNSVQGAGNEQYFGPGTRLTVT.

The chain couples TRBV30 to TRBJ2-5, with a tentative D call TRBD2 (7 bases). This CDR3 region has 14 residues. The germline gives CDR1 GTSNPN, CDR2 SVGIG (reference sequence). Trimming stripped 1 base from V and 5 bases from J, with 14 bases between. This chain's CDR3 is CAWSGVGGQETQYF. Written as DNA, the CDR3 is TGTGCCTGGAGTGGGGTGGGGGGGCAGGAGACCCAGTACTTC. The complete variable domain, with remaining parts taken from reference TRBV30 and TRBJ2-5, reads SQTIHQWPATLVQPVGSPLSLECTVEGTSNPNLYWYRQAAGRGLQLLFYSVGIGQISSEVPQNLSASRPQDRQFILSSKKLLLSDSGFYLCAWSGVGGQETQYFGPGTRLLVL.

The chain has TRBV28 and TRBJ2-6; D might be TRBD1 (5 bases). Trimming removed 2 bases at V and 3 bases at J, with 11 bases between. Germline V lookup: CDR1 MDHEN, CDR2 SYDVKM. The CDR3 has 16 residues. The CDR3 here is CASSLQQGSGANVLTF. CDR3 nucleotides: TGTGCCAGCAGTTTACAGCAGGGAAGTGGGGCCAACGTCCTGACTTTC.

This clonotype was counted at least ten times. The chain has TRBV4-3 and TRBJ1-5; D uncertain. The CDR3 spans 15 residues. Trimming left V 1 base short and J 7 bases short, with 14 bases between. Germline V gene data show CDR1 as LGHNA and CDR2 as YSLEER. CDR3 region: CASSQGLSRAQPQHF. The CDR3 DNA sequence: TGCGCCAGCAGCCAAGGATTAAGCCGTGCACAGCCCCAGCATTTT.

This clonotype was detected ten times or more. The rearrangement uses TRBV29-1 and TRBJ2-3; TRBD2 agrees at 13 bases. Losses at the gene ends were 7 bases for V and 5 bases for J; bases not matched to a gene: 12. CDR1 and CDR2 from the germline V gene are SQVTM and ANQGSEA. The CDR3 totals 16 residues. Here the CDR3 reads CSASRLAGGGGDTQYF. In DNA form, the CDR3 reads TGCAGCGCCTCGAGACTAGCGGGAGGCGGGGGAGATACGCAGTATTTT.

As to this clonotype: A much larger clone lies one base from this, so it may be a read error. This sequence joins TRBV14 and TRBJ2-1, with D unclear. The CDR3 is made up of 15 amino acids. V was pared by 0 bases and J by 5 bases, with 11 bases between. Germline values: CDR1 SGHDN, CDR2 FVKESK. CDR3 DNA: TGTGCCAGCAGCCAAGATGCGTGGGCGCACAATGAGCAGTTCTTC. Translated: CASSQDAWAHNEQFF. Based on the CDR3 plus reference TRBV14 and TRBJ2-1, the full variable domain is EAGVTQFPSHSVIEKGQTVTLRCDPISGHDNLYWYRRVMGKEIKFLLHFVKESKQDESGMPNNRFLAERTGGTYSTLKVQPAELEDSGVYFCASSQDAWAHNEQFFGPGTRLTVL.

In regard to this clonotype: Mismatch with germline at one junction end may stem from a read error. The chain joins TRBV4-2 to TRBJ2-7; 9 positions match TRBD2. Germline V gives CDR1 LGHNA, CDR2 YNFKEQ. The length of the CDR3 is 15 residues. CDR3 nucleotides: TGTGCCAGCAGCCAAGTTCCGGGACTAGCCCACGAGCAATACTTC. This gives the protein CASSQVPGLAHEQYF.

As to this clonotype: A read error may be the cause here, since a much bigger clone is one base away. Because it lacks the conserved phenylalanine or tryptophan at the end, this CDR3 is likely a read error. The DNA for the CDR3 is TGTGCCAGCAGTTACTCGGCTAGCGGGTACAATGAGCAGTTCCTC. Translating gives CASSYSASGYNEQFL. This chain connects TRBV6-6 to TRBJ2-1; 8 bases map to TRBD2. Germline V gene data show CDR1 as MNHNY and CDR2 as SVGAGI (reference sequence). The V gene end was trimmed by 0 bases and the J gene end by 4 bases; junction bases not matched to a gene: 2. The CDR3 contains 15 residues.

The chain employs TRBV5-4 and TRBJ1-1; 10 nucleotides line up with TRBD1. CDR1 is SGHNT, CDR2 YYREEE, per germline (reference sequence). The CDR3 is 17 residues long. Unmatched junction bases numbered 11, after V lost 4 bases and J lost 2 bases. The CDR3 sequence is CASSLGGTGAANTEAFF. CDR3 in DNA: TGTGCCAGCAGCCTGGGGGGGACAGGGGCAGCCAACACTGAAGCTTTCTTT.

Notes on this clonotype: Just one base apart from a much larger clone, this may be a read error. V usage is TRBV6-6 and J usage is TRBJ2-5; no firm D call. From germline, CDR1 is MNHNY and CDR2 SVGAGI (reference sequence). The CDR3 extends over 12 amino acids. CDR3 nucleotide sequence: TGTGCCAGCACTCGAAACCAAGAGACCCAGTGCTTC. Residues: CASTRNQETQCF.